This entry features one T cell receptor beta chain sequence. TCRdb independently ran MiXCR on the 5' RACE reads; one entry per CDR3 protein. Of 650,000 to 750,000 distinct CDR3 sequences in the sample, 21% are singletons; the top ten hold about 4.5%. This entry comes from a study of identical twins. The CDR3 is 12 residues long. Germline V CDR1 and CDR2: DFQATT, SNEGSKA (reference sequence). V lost 2 bases and J lost 9, with 11 bases in between. This same sample was also taken into another study, of T cells expressing NK-cell markers.

This receptor was identified in a woman aged 18 to 35 in good health. What was sequenced was PBMCs. V and J are TRBV20-1 and TRBJ1-5; D uncertain. This chain's CDR3 is CSARPWSGPQHF. The CDR3, as DNA: TGCAGTGCTAGACCATGGTCGGGGCCCCAGCATTTT.